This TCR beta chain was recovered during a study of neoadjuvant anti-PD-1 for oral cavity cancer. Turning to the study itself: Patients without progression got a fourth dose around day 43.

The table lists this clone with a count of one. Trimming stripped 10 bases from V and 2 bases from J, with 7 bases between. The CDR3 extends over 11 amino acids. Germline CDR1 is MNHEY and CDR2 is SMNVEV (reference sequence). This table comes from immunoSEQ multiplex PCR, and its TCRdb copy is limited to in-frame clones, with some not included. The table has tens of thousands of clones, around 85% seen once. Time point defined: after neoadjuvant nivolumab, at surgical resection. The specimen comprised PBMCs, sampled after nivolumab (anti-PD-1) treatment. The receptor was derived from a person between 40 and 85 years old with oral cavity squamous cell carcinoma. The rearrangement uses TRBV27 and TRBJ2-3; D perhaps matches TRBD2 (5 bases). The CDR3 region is CATGDTDTQYF. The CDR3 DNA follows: TGTGCCACCGGGGACACAGATACGCAGTATTTT.